This is a list of T cell receptor beta chains from one sample in a study of blood T cell repertoires in COVID-19. Generated by immunoSEQ multiplex PCR, the TCRdb table keeps only in-frame clones and is missing some. Of approximately 150,000 clones in the sample, more than 75% are singletons; the top ten hold about 6%. The sample taken for sequencing was peripheral blood. Receptors originate from a man older than 75 with acute or convalescent COVID-19. Both conserved end residues are part of each CDR3. A D gene is named only where the DNA matches it firmly. For some rows the clone size is stated as once, few or many, or as a class when expanded; others skip it.

V	size	J	D	CDR3	DNA
TRBV7-2	NA	TRBJ2-4	NA	CASSPGVAKNIQYF	TGTGCCAGCAGCCCGGGGGTAGCCAAAAACATTCAGTACTTC
TRBV5-1	NA	TRBJ2-3	TRBD2	CASSTRIAGARTDTQYF	TGCGCCAGCAGCACAAGAATAGCGGGGGCGCGCACAGATACGCAGTATTTT
TRBV12-5	NA	TRBJ2-3	TRBD1	CASGLGGQGIPTDTQYF	TGTGCTAGTGGTTTGGGGGGACAGGGGATCCCCACAGATACGCAGTATTTT
TRBV7-6	NA	TRBJ1-5	TRBD1	CASSPRGRQGDQPQHF	TGTGCCAGCAGCCCCCGGGGGCGGCAGGGGGATCAGCCCCAGCATTTT
TRBV28	NA	TRBJ1-5	TRBD1	CASSPHGWGQSNQPQHF	TGTGCCAGCAGTCCCCACGGATGGGGACAGAGCAATCAGCCCCAGCATTTT
TRBV20-1	NA	TRBJ2-3	TRBD2	CSARLAGGQYF	TGCAGTGCTAGACTAGCGGGAGGGCAGTATTTT
TRBV19	NA	TRBJ1-4	TRBD1	CATEEGDRGEKLFF	TGTGCCACCGAAGAGGGAGACAGGGGTGAAAAACTGTTTTTT
TRBV2	NA	TRBJ1-6	TRBD1	CASSTTGVNSPLHF	TGTGCCAGCAGCACGACAGGGGTTAATTCACCCCTCCACTTT
TRBV11-2	NA	TRBJ2-3	TRBD1	CASSSEITGVGDTQYF	TGTGCCAGCAGCTCAGAAATAACAGGGGTGGGAGATACGCAGTATTTT
TRBV4-1	NA	TRBJ2-1	TRBD2	CASSQEERLAGSSSYNEQFF	TGCGCCAGCAGCCAAGAAGAGAGACTAGCGGGCTCAAGCTCCTACAATGAGCAGTTCTTC
TRBV6-5	NA	TRBJ2-3	NA	CASSRRETDTQYF	TGTGCCAGCAGCCGCCGGGAAACAGATACGCAGTATTTT
TRBV5-6	NA	TRBJ1-4	NA	CASSGRGRDPGEKLFF	TGTGCCAGCAGCGGACGTGGGAGGGATCCGGGAGAAAAACTGTTTTTT
TRBV15	once	TRBJ1-2	NA	CATSMALYGYTF	TGTGCCACCAGCATGGCCCTCTATGGCTACACCTTC
TRBV24-1	NA	TRBJ1-5	NA	CATSDSTGFNQPQHF	TGTGCCACCAGTGATTCCACAGGGTTCAATCAGCCCCAGCATTTT
TRBV5-4	NA	TRBJ2-3	TRBD2	CASSLAGGLGDTQYF	TGTGCCAGCAGCTTGGCCGGGGGGTTGGGAGATACGCAGTATTTT
TRBV27	NA	TRBJ1-4	NA	CASSFAGDNEKLFF	TGTGCCAGCAGTTTTGCAGGGGATAATGAAAAACTGTTTTTT
TRBV6-5	NA	TRBJ2-2	TRBD2	CASTPGGRGTGELFF	TGTGCCAGCACGCCGGGGGGGCGTGGCACCGGGGAGCTGTTTTTT
TRBV4-2	once	TRBJ2-2	TRBD2	CASSNRGGTGELFF	TGTGCCAGCAGCAACCGGGGGGGAACCGGGGAGCTGTTTTTT
TRBV29-1	NA	TRBJ2-3	NA	CSVRDISVDTQYF	TGCAGCGTGAGGGACATATCCGTTGATACGCAGTATTTT